Presented here are 25 T cell receptor beta chains from one specimen sequenced in a study of T-cell memory formation after mild COVID-19. TCRdb reprocessed the 5' RACE reads with MiXCR, giving one entry per CDR3 protein. The sample lists about 340,000 distinct CDR3 sequences, around a sixth occurring once. The source material was PBMCs or a T cell subset sorted from them (not recorded which). The receptor set was obtained from a man aged 18 to 29 who had mild COVID-19 (a few samples of this study predate the infection). Cell type and time point are not known.

There are a few counts of this clonotype. This chain links TRBV3-1 with TRBJ2-2; 7 bases agree with TRBD1. Germline-derived CDR1 and CDR2 are LGHDT and YNNKEL (reference sequence). V lost 0 bases to trimming and J lost 3 bases; unmatched junction nucleotides: 7. There are 17 residues in the CDR3. This CDR3 reads CASSQEGRDRDTGELFF. The CDR3 DNA reads as TGTGCCAGCAGCCAAGAGGGGAGAGACAGGGACACCGGGGAGCTGTTTTTT.

V gene TRBV29-1 combines with J gene TRBJ1-2; possibly TRBD1 for D (6 bases). This CDR3 contains 12 residues. Trimming took off 7 bases at V and 7 bases at J, with 16 bases between the two ends. Germline CDR1 is SQVTM and CDR2 is ANQGSEA. In DNA form, the CDR3 reads TGCAGCGCAGGGACATCGGGGGGTGGCTACACCTTC. The encoded protein is CSAGTSGGGYTF.

The chain employs TRBV6-2 or TRBV6-3 and TRBJ2-2, with D possibly being TRBD2 (6 bases). Deletions cut 6 bases from V and 5 bases from J, with 13 bases between. The CDR3 has 14 residues. Germline V CDR1 and CDR2: MNHEY, SVGEGT. The CDR3 DNA is TGTGCCAGCAGCCGGATTGGGGGGACCGGGGAGCTGTTTTTT. This translates into CASSRIGGTGELFF.

This clonotype occurred many times. The chain carries TRBV5-1 and TRBJ2-6; D unclear. The germline CDR1 and CDR2 sequences are SGHRS and YFSETQ. The V end was cut by 3 bases, the J end by 4 bases, with 8 bases between. There are 14 residues in the CDR3. For the CDR3, the DNA is TGCGCCAGCAGCTGGTACAGCGGGGCCAACGTCCTGACTTTC. This encodes CASSWYSGANVLTF. The whole variable domain, filled in from reference TRBV5-1 and TRBJ2-6, reads KAGVTQTPRYLIKTRGQQVTLSCSPISGHRSVSWYQQTPGQGLQFLFEYFSETQRNKGNFPGRFSGRQFSNSRSEMNVSTLELGDSALYLCASSWYSGANVLTFGAGSRLTVL.

The chain uses TRBV7-2 and TRBJ2-3; 7 nucleotides agree with TRBD1. This CDR3 spans 14 amino acids. Losses at the gene ends were 5 bases for V and 4 bases for J; bases not matched to a gene: 6. The germline gives CDR1 SGHTA, CDR2 FQGNSA. CDR3 residues: CASSPHRGADTQYF. The CDR3 DNA sequence: TGTGCCAGCAGCCCGCACAGGGGAGCAGATACGCAGTATTTT.

This clonotype has only a few counts. The junction and the germline gene differ at one end; a read error may be behind it. The V and J genes are TRBV7-2 and TRBJ2-3, with 8 bases identical to TRBD2. This CDR3 spans 14 amino acids. Germline lookup yields CDR1 SGHTA and CDR2 FQGNSA. The CDR3 DNA is TGTGCCAGCACCTTAGCGGGGAGCACAGATACGCAGTATTTT. Translated, it gives CASTLAGSTDTQYF. Looking up the rest from reference TRBV7-2 and TRBJ2-3 gives the full variable domain: GAGVSQSPSNKVTEKGKDVELRCDPISGHTALYWYRQSLGQGLEFLIYFQGNSAPDKSGLPSDRFSAERTGGSVSTLTIQRTQQEDSAVYLCASTLAGSTDTQYFGPGTRLTVL.

This clonotype was recorded a few times. This chain links TRBV7-9 with TRBJ1-1; D remains ambiguous. CDR1 is SEHNR and CDR2 is FQNEAQ in the germline V gene (reference sequence). The V gene lost 8 bases and the J gene lost 4 bases, with 5 bases spanning the gap. The CDR3 contains 10 residues. The CDR3 region has the DNA TGTGCCAGCGGAGGCACTGAAGCTTTCTTT. This translates into CASGGTEAFF.

In its sample, this clonotype was seen a few times. V usage is TRBV5-4 and J usage is TRBJ2-1, with a possible D match to TRBD2 (6 bases). Trimming took 1 base from V and 8 from J, leaving 13 bases between them. The CDR3 contains 14 residues. CDR1 SGHNT and CDR2 YYREEE come from the germline V gene (reference sequence). The CDR3 sequence: CASSLLGLTDEQFF. As DNA, the CDR3 is TGTGCCAGCAGCTTGTTAGGACTAACTGATGAGCAGTTCTTC.

The chain links TRBV20-1 to TRBJ2-7; 8 bases line up with TRBD1. V was pared by 4 bases and J by 4 bases, with 3 bases of the junction left unmatched. CDR3 length equals 12 residues. Germline-derived CDR1 and CDR2 are DFQATT and SNEGSKA (reference sequence). CDR3: CSATDRGYEQYV. CDR3 nucleotides: TGCAGTGCTACCGACAGGGGATACGAGCAGTACGTC.

The V and J genes are TRBV6-5 and TRBJ1-1; D might be TRBD1 (6 bases). The V and J ends lost 5 bases and 0 bases respectively, with 16 bases between them. Germline V CDR1 and CDR2: MNHEY, SVGAGI. The CDR3 spans 16 residues. CDR3 protein: CASSPYGGQMNTEAFF. DNA of the CDR3: TGTGCCAGCAGTCCATACGGAGGACAGATGAACACTGAAGCTTTCTTT.

This clonotype showed up many times. V gene TRBV5-1 combines with J gene TRBJ2-5; tentative D call: TRBD2 (6 bases). The germline V gene encodes CDR1 SGHRS and CDR2 YFSETQ. V was trimmed by 2 bases and J by 5 bases, leaving 10 bases between them. There are 13 residues in the CDR3. The CDR3 bases are TGCGCCAGCAGCTTCGCGGGGCTTGAGACCCAGTACTTC. Its protein product is CASSFAGLETQYF.

This clonotype was seen ten or more times. This chain links TRBV3-1 with TRBJ1-2; D unresolved. The V end lost 3 bases, the J end lost 9 bases, and 11 bases lay between the germline ends. CDR3 length: 12 residues. Germline CDR1 is LGHDT and CDR2 is YNNKEL (reference sequence). The DNA of the CDR3 is TGTGCCAGCAGCCAGGCCACCCAAAGCTACACCTTC. Its translation is CASSQATQSYTF.

The V and J genes are TRBV27 and TRBJ1-5; 7 bases match TRBD1. This CDR3 contains 14 residues. Per germline, CDR1 MNHEY and CDR2 SMNVEV (reference sequence). V lost 5 bases to trimming and J lost 5 bases; unmatched junction nucleotides: 6. The CDR3 spells CASSPTGWDQPQHF. CDR3 DNA sequence: TGTGCCAGCAGTCCGACAGGGTGGGATCAGCCCCAGCATTTT.

This clonotype was recorded a few times. CDR3 DNA: TGTGCCAGCAGTCCAAGCACTGAAGCTTTCTTT. This sequence encodes CASSPSTEAFF. The chain employs TRBV12-3 or TRBV12-4 and TRBJ1-1; D remains ambiguous. CDR3 size: 11 residues. V was clipped by 5 bases and J by 4 bases, with 5 bases between them.

This clonotype was found a few times. The chain couples TRBV4-1 to TRBJ2-7; weak D call: TRBD1 (6 bases). The CDR3 length is 15 residues. CDR1 is MGHRA, CDR2 YSYEKL, per germline. Trimming left V 3 bases short and J 3 bases short, with 15 bases between. The CDR3 spells CASSHTETGIYEQYF. The DNA of the CDR3 is TGCGCCAGCAGCCATACCGAGACAGGCATCTACGAGCAGTACTTC.

A few counts support this clonotype. J is TRBJ1-1 and V is TRBV3-1; tentatively, D is TRBD1 (6 bases). The CDR3 has 15 residues. The germline CDR1 and CDR2 sequences are LGHDT and YNNKEL (reference sequence). Between the trimmed V and J ends, which lost 4 bases and 6 bases, there was a span of 18 bases. DNA for the CDR3: TGTGCCAGCAGCCTCGCGGGTTTGGGGGCCGCTGAAGCTTTCTTT. Translating it yields CASSLAGLGAAEAFF.

The chain carries TRBV6-2 or TRBV6-3 and TRBJ1-6, with 8 positions matching TRBD1. The CDR3 contains 17 residues. The V gene end was trimmed by 5 bases and the J gene end by 5 bases; junction bases not matched to a gene: 11. Germline V CDR1 and CDR2: MNHEY, SVGEGT. This CDR3 is CASSLTGTGLNNSPLHF. CDR3 bases: TGTGCCAGCAGTCTGACCGGGACAGGACTCAATAATTCACCCCTCCACTTT.

This clonotype was counted only a few times. The chain couples TRBV10-3 to TRBJ2-6; D remains unclear. The CDR3 is 16 amino acids. The V and J ends lost 0 bases and 4 bases respectively, with 10 bases between them. Germline CDR1 is ENHRY and CDR2 is SYGVKD. As DNA, the CDR3 is TGTGCCATCAGTGAGTCAGGTCGCCCGGGGGCCAACGTCCTGACTTTC. The encoded protein is CAISESGRPGANVLTF.

This clonotype was recorded a few times. This sequence joins TRBV29-1 and TRBJ2-4; D is perhaps TRBD1 or TRBD2 (5 bases each). The V gene lost 3 bases and the J gene lost 3 bases, with 6 bases spanning the gap. CDR1 SQVTM and CDR2 ANQGSEA come from the germline V gene. The CDR3 extends over 12 amino acids. The CDR3 nucleotides are TGCAGCGTTGAGGGGGACAAAAACATTCAGTACTTC. Its protein is CSVEGDKNIQYF.

CDR3 DNA sequence: TGTGCCAGCAGCTCGGACATGAACACTGAAGCTTTCTTT. It is translated as CASSSDMNTEAFF. J is TRBJ1-1 and V is TRBV7-2, with a possible D match to TRBD1 (5 bases). Germline V gives CDR1 SGHTA, CDR2 FQGNSA. The CDR3 has 13 amino acids. Trimming shortened V by 4 bases and J by 0 bases, and 6 bases separated the two germline ends.

This clonotype was seen a handful of times. J is TRBJ2-7 and V is TRBV2; D is unresolved. The CDR3 is 12 residues long. The ends were cut back, 4 bases at V and 0 bases at J, with 4 bases in the middle. The germline CDR1 and CDR2 sequences are SNHLY and FYNNEI. This CDR3 reads CASSGYSYEQYF. The CDR3 DNA sequence: TGTGCCAGCAGTGGTTACTCCTACGAGCAGTACTTC.

Only a few counts were recorded for this clonotype. This chain links TRBV20-1 with TRBJ2-1; 8 bases are shared with TRBD2. J lost 1 base, V lost 5 bases, and 10 bases had no gene match. Germline values: CDR1 DFQATT, CDR2 SNEGSKA (reference sequence). The CDR3 length is 16 residues. The CDR3 nucleotides read TGCAGTGCTGGAGGAGGTGGCGGGGGGTCCTACAATGAGCAGTTCTTC. It encodes CSAGGGGGGSYNEQFF.

The gene calls are TRBV7-9 and TRBJ2-5; a possible D gene is TRBD2 (5 bases). With 5 bases removed from V and 6 bases from J, the gap between germline ends came to 10 bases. From germline, CDR1 is SEHNR and CDR2 FQNEAQ (reference sequence). The length of the CDR3 is 12 residues. CDR3 nucleotide sequence: TGTGCCAGCAGCCCGGAGGTAAAGACCCAGTACTTC. It is translated as CASSPEVKTQYF. The whole variable domain, filled in from reference TRBV7-9 and TRBJ2-5, reads DTGVSQNPRHKITKRGQNVTFRCDPISEHNRLYWYRQTLGQGPEFLTYFQNEAQLEKSRLLSDRFSAERPKGSFSTLEIQRTEQGDSAMYLCASSPEVKTQYFGPGTRLLVL.

This clonotype was seen a handful of times. The V gene is TRBV4-2, the J gene TRBJ2-7; D ambiguous. CDR1 and CDR2 (germline): LGHNA, YNFKEQ. Trimming took off 1 base at V and 0 bases at J, with 10 bases between the two ends. The CDR3 consists of 15 residues. CDR3 sequence (DNA): TGTGCCAGCAGCCAAGCCTGGGTGGTCTCCTACGAGCAGTACTTC. Its protein product is CASSQAWVVSYEQYF.

The rearrangement joins TRBV7-8 to TRBJ2-5, with a weak D call TRBD2 (6 bases). The V gene's germline CDR1 is SGHVS and CDR2 FQNEAQ. CDR3 size: 15 residues. V lost 5 bases and J lost 6, with 19 bases in between. CDR3 region: CASSLVIWGEQTQYF. For the CDR3, the DNA is TGTGCCAGCAGCCTCGTGATATGGGGGGAACAGACCCAGTACTTC. The full variable domain, with the rest looked up from reference TRBV7-8 and TRBJ2-5, is GAGVSQSPRYKVAKRGQDVALRCDPISGHVSLFWYQQALGQGPEFLTYFQNEAQLDKSGLPSDRFFAERPEGSVSTLKIQRTQQEDSAVYLCASSLVIWGEQTQYFGPGTRLLVL.